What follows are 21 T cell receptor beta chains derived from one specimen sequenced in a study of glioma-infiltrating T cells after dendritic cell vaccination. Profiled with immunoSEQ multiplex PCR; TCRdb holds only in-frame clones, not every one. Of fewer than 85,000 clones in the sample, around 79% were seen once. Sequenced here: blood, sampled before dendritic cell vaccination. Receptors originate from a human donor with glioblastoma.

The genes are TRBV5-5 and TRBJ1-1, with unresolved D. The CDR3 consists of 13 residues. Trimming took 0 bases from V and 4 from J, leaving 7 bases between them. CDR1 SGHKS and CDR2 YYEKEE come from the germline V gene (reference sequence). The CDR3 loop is CASSLDSRTEAFF. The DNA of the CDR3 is TGTGCCAGCAGCTTGGACAGCCGCACTGAAGCTTTCTTT. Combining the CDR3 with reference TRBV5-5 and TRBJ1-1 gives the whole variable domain DAGVTQSPTHLIKTRGQQVTLRCSPISGHKSVSWYQQVLGQGPQFIFQYYEKEERGRGNFPDRFSARQFPNYSSELNVNALLLGDSALYLCASSLDSRTEAFFGQGTRLTVV.

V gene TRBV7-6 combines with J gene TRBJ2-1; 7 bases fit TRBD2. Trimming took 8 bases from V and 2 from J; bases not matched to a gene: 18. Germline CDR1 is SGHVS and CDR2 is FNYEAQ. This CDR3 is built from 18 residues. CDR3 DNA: TGTGCCAGCCCCTCACGGGTGCAACTAGCGCCTACCTACAATGAGCAGTTCTTC. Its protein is CASPSRVQLAPTYNEQFF. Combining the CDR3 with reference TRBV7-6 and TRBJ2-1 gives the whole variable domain GAGVSQSPRYKVTKRGQDVALRCDPISGHVSLYWYRQALGQGPEFLTYFNYEAQQDKSGLPNDRFSAERPEGSISTLTIQRTEQRDSAMYRCASPSRVQLAPTYNEQFFGPGTRLTVL.

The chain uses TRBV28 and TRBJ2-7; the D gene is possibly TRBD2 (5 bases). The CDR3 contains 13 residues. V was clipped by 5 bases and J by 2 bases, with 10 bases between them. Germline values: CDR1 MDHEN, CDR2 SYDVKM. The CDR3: CASSESGTYEQYV. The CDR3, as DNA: TGTGCCAGCAGTGAGAGCGGAACCTACGAGCAGTACGTC.

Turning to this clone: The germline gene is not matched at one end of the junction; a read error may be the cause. The CDR3, as DNA: TGTACCAGCAGCTTAGGAGGGGAGGGGAATTGGGAGCAGTTCTTC. This gives the protein CTSSLGGEGNWEQFF. The chain links TRBV7-8 to TRBJ2-1, with 7 bases that match TRBD2. Germline CDR1 reads SGHVS; CDR2 reads FQNEAQ. CDR3 size: 15 residues.

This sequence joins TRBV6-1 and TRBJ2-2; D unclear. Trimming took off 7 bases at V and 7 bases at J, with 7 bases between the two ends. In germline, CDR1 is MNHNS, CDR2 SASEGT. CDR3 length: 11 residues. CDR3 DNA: TGTGCCAGCACCCATTTCGGGGAGCTGTTTTTT. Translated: CASTHFGELFF.

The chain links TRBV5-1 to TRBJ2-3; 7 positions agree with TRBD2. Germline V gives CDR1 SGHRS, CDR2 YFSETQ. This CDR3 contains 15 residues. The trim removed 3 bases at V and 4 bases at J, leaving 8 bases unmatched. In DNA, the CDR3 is TGCGCCAGCAGCTCCCAGCGGGGAAGGGCAGATACGCAGTATTTT. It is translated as CASSSQRGRADTQYF.

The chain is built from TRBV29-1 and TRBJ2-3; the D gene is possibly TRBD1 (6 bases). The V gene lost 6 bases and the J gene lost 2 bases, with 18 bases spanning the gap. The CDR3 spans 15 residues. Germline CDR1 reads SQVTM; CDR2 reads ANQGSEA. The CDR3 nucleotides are TGCAGCGTCAGCGTCCTGGACAGCCCCACAGATACGCAGTATTTT. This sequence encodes CSVSVLDSPTDTQYF.

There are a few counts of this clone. The CDR3 loop is CASSGSLYNEQFF. CDR3 bases: TGTGCCAGCAGCGGTTCCCTATACAATGAGCAGTTCTTC. The rearrangement joins TRBV7-9 to TRBJ2-1; no firm D call. The CDR3 consists of 13 residues. The germline CDR1 and CDR2 sequences are SEHNR and FQNEAQ (reference sequence). V was cut by 5 bases and J by 4 bases, with 9 bases left in between.

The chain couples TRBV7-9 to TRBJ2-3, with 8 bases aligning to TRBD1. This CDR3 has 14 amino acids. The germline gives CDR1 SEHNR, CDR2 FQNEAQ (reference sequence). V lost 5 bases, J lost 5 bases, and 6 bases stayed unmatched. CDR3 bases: TGTGCCAGCAGCACTAGGACAGGGCAAGATACGCAGTATTTT. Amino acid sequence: CASSTRTGQDTQYF. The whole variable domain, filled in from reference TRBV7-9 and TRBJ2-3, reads DTGVSQNPRHKITKRGQNVTFRCDPISEHNRLYWYRQTLGQGPEFLTYFQNEAQLEKSRLLSDRFSAERPKGSFSTLEIQRTEQGDSAMYLCASSTRTGQDTQYFGPGTRLTVL.

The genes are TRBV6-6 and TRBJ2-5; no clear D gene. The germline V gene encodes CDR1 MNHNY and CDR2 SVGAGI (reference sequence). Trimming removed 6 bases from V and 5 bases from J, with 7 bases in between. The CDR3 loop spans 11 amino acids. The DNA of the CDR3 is TGTGCCAGCAGGATCCGGGAGACCCAGTACTTC. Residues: CASRIRETQYF.

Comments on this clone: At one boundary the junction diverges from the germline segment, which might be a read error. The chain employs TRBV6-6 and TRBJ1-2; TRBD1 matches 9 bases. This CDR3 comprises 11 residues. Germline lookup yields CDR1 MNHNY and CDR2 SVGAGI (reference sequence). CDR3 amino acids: CASREDRGLSF. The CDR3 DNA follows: TGTGCCAGCAGGGAGGACAGGGGCCTTAGCTTC.

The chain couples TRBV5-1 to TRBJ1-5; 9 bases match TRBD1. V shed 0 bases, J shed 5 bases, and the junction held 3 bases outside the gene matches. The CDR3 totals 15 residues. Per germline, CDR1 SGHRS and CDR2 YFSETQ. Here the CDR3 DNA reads TGCGCCAGCAGCTTGGGGACAGGGGATTATCAGCCCCAGCATTTT. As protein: CASSLGTGDYQPQHF.

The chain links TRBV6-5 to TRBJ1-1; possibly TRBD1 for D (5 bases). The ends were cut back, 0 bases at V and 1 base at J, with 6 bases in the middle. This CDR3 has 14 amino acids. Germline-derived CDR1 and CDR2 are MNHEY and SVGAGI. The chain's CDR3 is CASSYSGGNTEAFF. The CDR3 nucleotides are TGTGCCAGCAGTTACTCGGGGGGGAACACTGAAGCTTTCTTT.

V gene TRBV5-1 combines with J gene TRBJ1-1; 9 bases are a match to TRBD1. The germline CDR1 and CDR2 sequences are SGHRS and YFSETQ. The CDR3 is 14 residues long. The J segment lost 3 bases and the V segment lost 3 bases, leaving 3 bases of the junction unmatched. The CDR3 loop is CASSSTGGYTEAFF. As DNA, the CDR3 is TGCGCCAGCAGCTCGACAGGGGGGTACACTGAAGCTTTCTTT.

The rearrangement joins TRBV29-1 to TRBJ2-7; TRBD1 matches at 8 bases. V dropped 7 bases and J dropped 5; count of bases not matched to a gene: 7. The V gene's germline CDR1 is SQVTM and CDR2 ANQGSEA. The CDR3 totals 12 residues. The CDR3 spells CSGRTGWNEQYF. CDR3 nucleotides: TGCAGCGGTAGGACAGGGTGGAACGAGCAGTACTTC.

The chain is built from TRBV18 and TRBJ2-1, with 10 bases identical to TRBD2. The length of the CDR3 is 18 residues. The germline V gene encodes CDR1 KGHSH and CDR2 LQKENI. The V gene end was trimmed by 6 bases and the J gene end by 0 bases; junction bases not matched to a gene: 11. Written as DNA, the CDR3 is TGTGCCAGCTCGAGAAATGGACTAGCGGCCGGCTCCTACAATGAGCAGTTCTTC. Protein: CASSRNGLAAGSYNEQFF.

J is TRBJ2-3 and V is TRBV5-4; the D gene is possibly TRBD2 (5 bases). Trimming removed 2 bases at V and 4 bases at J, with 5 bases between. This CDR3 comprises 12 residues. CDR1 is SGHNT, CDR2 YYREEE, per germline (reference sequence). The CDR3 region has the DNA TGTGCCAGCAGCTTCGGGGCAGATACGCAGTATTTT. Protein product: CASSFGADTQYF.

CDR3 nucleotides: TGCGCCAGCAGCGAGTTTAATAATTCACCCCTCCACTTT. Translation: CASSEFNNSPLHF. This chain joins TRBV5-1 and TRBJ1-6; D is uncertain. Trimming shortened V by 4 bases and J by 5 bases, and 7 bases separated the two germline ends. CDR3 length equals 13 residues. The germline CDR1 and CDR2 sequences are SGHRS and YFSETQ.

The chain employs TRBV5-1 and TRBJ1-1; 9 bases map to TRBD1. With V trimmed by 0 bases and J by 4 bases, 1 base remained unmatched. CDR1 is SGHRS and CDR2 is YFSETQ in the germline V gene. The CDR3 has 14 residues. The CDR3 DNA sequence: TGCGCCAGCAGCTTGGGGACAGGGGTCACTGAAGCTTTCTTT. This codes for CASSLGTGVTEAFF.

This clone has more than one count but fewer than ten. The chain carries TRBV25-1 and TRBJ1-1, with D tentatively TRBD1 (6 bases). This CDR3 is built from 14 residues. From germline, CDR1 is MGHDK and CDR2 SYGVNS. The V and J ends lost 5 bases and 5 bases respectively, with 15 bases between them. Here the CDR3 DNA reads TGTGCCAGCAGTTCGTCAGGGGTAGAGACTGAAGCTTTCTTT. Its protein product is CASSSSGVETEAFF. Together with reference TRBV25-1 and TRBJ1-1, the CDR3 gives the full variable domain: EADIYQTPRYLVIGTGKKITLECSQTMGHDKMYWYQQDPGMELHLIHYSYGVNSTEKGDLSSESTVSRIRTEHFPLTLESARPSHTSQYLCASSSSGVETEAFFGQGTRLTVV.

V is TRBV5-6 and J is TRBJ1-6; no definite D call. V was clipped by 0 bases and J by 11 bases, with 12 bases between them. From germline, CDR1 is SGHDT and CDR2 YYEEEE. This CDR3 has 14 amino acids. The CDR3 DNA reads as TGTGCCAGCAGCTTGGGACGGGATTCGACACCCCTCCACTTT. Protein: CASSLGRDSTPLHF.